The 20 T cell receptor beta chains below all came from one sample that was sequenced in a study of blood T cell repertoires in COVID-19. Profiling relied on immunoSEQ multiplex PCR, and the TCRdb table lists in-frame clones only, not all of them. Found here are about 240,000 clones, roughly 80% of them singletons; the top ten hold 9.6%. The sample was peripheral blood. All receptors come from a woman aged 80 or over with acute or convalescent COVID-19.

This sequence joins TRBV2 and TRBJ1-4, with no clear D. Germline V gene data show CDR1 as SNHLY and CDR2 as FYNNEI. CDR3 size: 11 residues. V lost 7 bases and J 5 bases, leaving 5 bases between the germline ends. CDR3: CASTQNEKLFF. The CDR3 coding sequence is TGTGCCAGCACCCAAAATGAAAAACTGTTTTTT.

The J gene is TRBJ1-5, the V gene TRBV19, with a weak D call TRBD1 (5 bases). Trimming shortened V by 9 bases and J by 8 bases, and 17 bases separated the two germline ends. The germline V gene encodes CDR1 LNHDA and CDR2 SQIVND (reference sequence). There are 13 residues in the CDR3. The CDR3 DNA reads TGTGCCAGCGCGCGGGGGTTTGATAAGCCCCAGCATTTT. This translates into CASARGFDKPQHF.

V usage is TRBV7-3 and J usage is TRBJ2-1, with TRBD1 matching over 7 bases. The CDR3 contains 16 residues. The trim removed 2 bases at V and 1 base at J, leaving 5 bases unmatched. Germline V gene lookup returns CDR1 SGHTA and CDR2 FQGTGA. This CDR3 is CASSLGRGSSYNEQFF. CDR3 nucleotide sequence: TGTGCCAGCAGCTTAGGCAGGGGGAGTTCCTACAATGAGCAGTTCTTC.

The rearrangement joins TRBV6-1 to TRBJ1-1, with D possibly TRBD1 on 5 matching bases. The CDR3 totals 14 residues. The germline V gene has CDR1 MNHNS and CDR2 SASEGT. Between the trimmed V and J ends, which lost 1 base and 11 bases, there was a span of 17 bases. The CDR3 spells CASSEGTAPPGAFF. As DNA, the CDR3 is TGTGCCAGCAGTGAAGGGACCGCGCCTCCAGGGGCTTTCTTT.

The V gene is TRBV3-1 (or the pseudogene TRBV3-2), the J gene TRBJ1-1; tentatively, D is TRBD1 (5 bases). Trimming cost V 1 base and J 10 bases, with 13 bases left between them. Germline V gives CDR1 LGHDT, CDR2 YNNKEL (reference sequence). The CDR3 extends over 13 amino acids. The CDR3 reads CASSQVSGAGAFF. As DNA, the CDR3 is TGTGCCAGCAGCCAAGTTTCTGGGGCCGGAGCTTTCTTT.

For the CDR3, the DNA is TGCGCCAGCAGCCAAGGGGACAGAACAGATACGCAGTATTTT. This sequence encodes CASSQGDRTDTQYF. The chain employs TRBV4-1 and TRBJ2-3; 7 nucleotides match TRBD1. This CDR3 comprises 14 residues. Losses at the gene ends were 1 base for V and 3 bases for J; bases not matched to a gene: 1. CDR1 is MGHRA and CDR2 is YSYEKL in the germline V gene.

This clone was counted once. The chain combines TRBV5-4 with TRBJ2-3, with 9 bases that match TRBD1. Germline V CDR1 and CDR2: SGHNT, YYREEE (reference sequence). Trimming removed 3 bases from V and 2 bases from J; junction bases left unmatched: 4. This CDR3 has 15 amino acids. The CDR3 is CASSWDRADTDTQYF. In DNA, the CDR3 is TGTGCCAGCAGCTGGGACAGGGCGGACACAGATACGCAGTATTTT.

This rearrangement joins TRBV7-8 to TRBJ2-1; the match to TRBD1 covers 7 bases. Trimming took 4 bases from V and 5 from J; bases not matched to a gene: 11. The germline gives CDR1 SGHVS, CDR2 FQNEAQ. The CDR3 is made up of 16 amino acids. The CDR3 bases are TGTGCCAGCAGCTCCCCTGACAGGGAAGAGAACAATGAGCAGTTCTTC. This gives the protein CASSSPDREENNEQFF.

CDR3: CASSPITATSSGANVLTF. DNA of the CDR3: TGTGCCAGCTCACCAATCACAGCGACTAGCTCTGGGGCCAACGTCCTGACTTTC. The genes are TRBV18 and TRBJ2-6; TRBD2 might be the D (6 bases). The germline gives CDR1 KGHSH, CDR2 LQKENI. This CDR3 is built from 18 residues. Between the trimmed V and J ends, which lost 2 bases and 0 bases, there was a span of 14 bases.

This clone has a single count. The chain joins TRBV2 to TRBJ1-6, with 7 bases lining up with TRBD1. V dropped 5 bases and J dropped 2; count of bases not matched to a gene: 3. The CDR3 runs 15 residues. Germline V gene lookup returns CDR1 SNHLY and CDR2 FYNNEI. CDR3 sequence (DNA): TGTGCCAGCAGTTTAGACAGGGCCTATAATTCACCCCTCCACTTT. Its translation is CASSLDRAYNSPLHF.

The chain employs TRBV18 and TRBJ1-2, with a possible D match to TRBD1 (5 bases). CDR1 is KGHSH, CDR2 LQKENI, per germline. Trimming took off 2 bases at V and 3 bases at J, with 7 bases between the two ends. The CDR3 is 13 amino acids. CDR3 in amino acids: CASSPVQDYGYTF. The DNA of the CDR3 is TGTGCCAGCTCACCAGTACAGGACTATGGCTACACCTTC.

The chain links TRBV7-9 to TRBJ2-7, with 8 bases fitting TRBD1. The CDR3 is 15 amino acids. Unmatched junction bases numbered 8, after V lost 2 bases and J lost 5 bases. Germline assignment: CDR1 SEHNR and CDR2 FQNEAQ (reference sequence). The CDR3 loop is CASSLIGQGIDEQYF. DNA for the CDR3: TGTGCCAGCAGCTTAATAGGACAGGGCATCGACGAGCAGTACTTC.

The J gene is TRBJ1-5, the V gene TRBV7-9; the D gene is possibly TRBD1 (6 bases). The CDR3 length is 13 residues. The V end lost 5 bases, the J end lost 6 bases, and 11 bases lay between the germline ends. CDR1 is SEHNR and CDR2 is FQNEAQ in the germline V gene (reference sequence). CDR3 DNA sequence: TGTGCCAGCAGCCGGGGGGGCACTCAGCCCCAGCATTTT. Encoded protein: CASSRGGTQPQHF.

This sequence joins TRBV6-1 and TRBJ2-7; TRBD2 might be the D (6 bases). Germline assignment: CDR1 MNHNS and CDR2 SASEGT. The CDR3 covers 14 residues. Trimming took 0 bases from V and 2 from J, leaving 8 bases between them. This chain's CDR3 is CASSEAGTPYEQYF. In DNA form, the CDR3 reads TGTGCCAGCAGTGAAGCAGGGACTCCCTACGAGCAGTACTTC.

This clone turned up a few times. CDR3: CASSLAWRGLETLNTEAFF. The CDR3 coding sequence is TGCGCCAGCAGCTTGGCCTGGAGGGGGCTGGAGACCCTGAACACTGAAGCTTTCTTT. The chain couples TRBV5-1 to TRBJ1-1; 7 nucleotides match TRBD1. CDR3 size: 19 residues. V trimming: 0 bases; J trimming: 0 bases; junction bases outside the gene matches: 14. CDR1 and CDR2 from the germline V gene are SGHRS and YFSETQ. The full variable domain, in which reference TRBV5-1 and TRBJ1-1 provide the parts outside the CDR3, is KAGVTQTPRYLIKTRGQQVTLSCSPISGHRSVSWYQQTPGQGLQFLFEYFSETQRNKGNFPGRFSGRQFSNSRSEMNVSTLELGDSALYLCASSLAWRGLETLNTEAFFGQGTRLTVV.

A single count supports this clone. This chain connects TRBV7-8 to TRBJ2-4; 12 bases are shared with TRBD2. The CDR3 has 20 amino acids. The junction had 10 bases not matched to a gene; V was cut back by 1 base and J by 0 bases. CDR1 and CDR2 (germline): SGHVS, FQNEAQ. CDR3 sequence (DNA): TGTGCCAGCAGCTTAGTAGGCCGACTAGCGGGGGCGTTAGCCAAAAACATTCAGTACTTC. Translated: CASSLVGRLAGALAKNIQYF. Full variable domain (outside the CDR3, taken from reference TRBV7-8 and TRBJ2-4): GAGVSQSPRYKVAKRGQDVALRCDPISGHVSLFWYQQALGQGPEFLTYFQNEAQLDKSGLPSDRFFAERPEGSVSTLKIQRTQQEDSAVYLCASSLVGRLAGALAKNIQYFGAGTRLSVL.

This chain joins TRBV4-1 and TRBJ2-7; 13 bases map to TRBD2. V gave up 4 bases and J gave up 9 bases; unmatched junction bases: 15. Germline V gives CDR1 MGHRA, CDR2 YSYEKL. The CDR3 spans 17 residues. The CDR3 is CASSRLTSGGSPPLQYF. The CDR3 nucleotides read TGCGCCAGCAGCCGCTTGACTAGCGGGGGGTCCCCTCCGCTGCAGTACTTC.

This chain connects TRBV27 to TRBJ1-4; 9 bases fit TRBD1. The junction had 7 bases not matched to a gene; V was cut back by 3 bases and J by 5 bases. Germline assignment: CDR1 MNHEY and CDR2 SMNVEV (reference sequence). This CDR3 comprises 16 residues. DNA of the CDR3: TGTGCCAGCAGTTTTAGGACGGACAGGGGCAATGAAAAACTGTTTTTT. Its protein product is CASSFRTDRGNEKLFF.

V gene TRBV19 combines with J gene TRBJ1-3, with 7 bases identical to TRBD1. Germline values: CDR1 LNHDA, CDR2 SQIVND (reference sequence). The CDR3 sequence is 15 residues long. V was clipped by 5 bases and J by 4 bases; unmatched bases: 8. CDR3 nucleotides: TGTGCCAGTAGTCCAAGACAGGGAAGAGGAAACACCATATATTTT. This codes for CASSPRQGRGNTIYF.

The rearrangement uses TRBV18 and TRBJ2-1; D is possibly TRBD1 (6 bases). This CDR3 has 15 residues. From germline, CDR1 is KGHSH and CDR2 LQKENI. V was pared by 2 bases and J by 2 bases, with 10 bases between. The CDR3 reads CASSPVRGAYNEQFF. Written as DNA, the CDR3 is TGTGCCAGCTCACCAGTCAGGGGTGCCTACAATGAGCAGTTCTTC.